These T cell receptor beta chains were read from a single sample in a study of cytomegalovirus exposure and HLA in healthy donors. Generated by immunoSEQ multiplex PCR, the TCRdb table keeps only in-frame clones and is missing some. The sample carries approximately 140,000 clones, approximately 70% recorded once. Specimen: PBMCs. These TCRs come from a human donor in good health. Both conserved end residues are part of each CDR3. The D gene is left open where the match is weak. A row's size may be missing; if present it is once, few, many or a size class.

CDR3 length,clone size,D gene,J gene,V gene,CDR3 DNA,CDR3 protein
17,-,TRBD1,TRBJ1-2,TRBV9,TGTGCCAGCAGCGGATCACCCGACAGGGGGATAAGCTATGGCTACACCTTC,CASSGSPDRGISYGYTF
14,-,-,TRBJ1-2,TRBV25-1,TGTGCCAGCATCGGAGTGGGGACTTATTATGGCTACACCTTC,CASIGVGTYYGYTF
13,-,-,TRBJ2-3,TRBV15,TGTGCCACCAGCGGGAGACTAGGGCATACGCAGTATTTT,CATSGRLGHTQYF
14,-,-,TRBJ2-1,TRBV27,TGTGCCAGTACCAGCAGGAGGGAATACAATGAGCAGTTCTTC,CASTSRREYNEQFF
15,-,TRBD2,TRBJ2-1,TRBV7-8,TGTGCCAGCAGTTTCGGACTAGCGGGGAACAATGAGCAGTTCTTC,CASSFGLAGNNEQFF
15,-,TRBD1,TRBJ1-4,TRBV4-1,TGCGCCAGCAGCCAAGAGACAGGGGTAGTGGAAAAACTGTTTTTT,CASSQETGVVEKLFF
12,-,-,TRBJ2-7,TRBV28,TGTGCCAGCAGTTGGACAAACTACGAGCAGTACTTC,CASSWTNYEQYF
12,-,-,TRBJ1-1,TRBV27,TGTGCCAGCAGGACCGGACAGTCTGAAGCTTTCTTT,CASRTGQSEAFF
15,once,-,TRBJ1-2,TRBV13,TGTGCCAGCAGAAATACCGCGGGGGAGCTAGGAGGCTACACCTTC,CASRNTAGELGGYTF
14,-,TRBD1,TRBJ1-3,TRBV29-1,TGCAGCGTCGCCGGGGACAGCTCTGGAAACACCATATATTTT,CSVAGDSSGNTIYF
14,-,TRBD1,TRBJ2-5,TRBV18,TGTGCCAGCTCATCCGGACAGGGAAAAGAGACCCAGTACTTC,CASSSGQGKETQYF
13,-,-,TRBJ2-7,TRBV11-2,TGTGCCAGCAGCTTAGCGGAACTAGGCGAGCAGTACTTC,CASSLAELGEQYF
15,once,TRBD1,TRBJ2-7,TRBV6-5,TGTGCCAGCAGTTACCCCCGACAGGGGATCTACGAGCAGTACTTC,CASSYPRQGIYEQYF
15,-,TRBD2,TRBJ2-7,TRBV5-4,TGTGCCAGCAGCCGTACCCCAAGCGGGAAGAACGAGCAGTACTTC,CASSRTPSGKNEQYF
15,-,TRBD1,TRBJ2-3,TRBV5-4,TGTGCCAGCAGCCCAGGACAGGGACGCACAGATACGCAGTATTTT,CASSPGQGRTDTQYF
16,few,TRBD1,TRBJ2-5,TRBV4-1,TGCGCCAGCAGCCAAGATCTCGGACAGGGGGCTGAGACCCAGTACTTC,CASSQDLGQGAETQYF
13,few,-,TRBJ1-2,TRBV5-4,TGTGCCAGCAGCTTGCCAGGGAACTATGGCTACACCTTC,CASSLPGNYGYTF
14,-,TRBD1,TRBJ2-2,TRBV7-9,TGTGCCAGCAGCTACCAGGGGGACACCGGGGAGCTGTTTTTT,CASSYQGDTGELFF
15,-,-,TRBJ2-2,TRBV19,TGTGCCAGTAGTCAAGGGACACTAAACACCGGGGAGCTGTTTTTT,CASSQGTLNTGELFF
14,-,TRBD1,TRBJ2-5,TRBV5-1,TGCGCCAGCAGCTCGCTGGGACAGCCAGAGACCCAGTACTTC,CASSSLGQPETQYF
16,few,-,TRBJ1-6,TRBV5-1,TGCGCCAGCAGCGAGGACAGACCCTCTCTCAATTCACCCCTCCACTTT,CASSEDRPSLNSPLHF
12,once,-,TRBJ2-1,TRBV5-4,TGTGCCAGCAGCTTGGAACACCAGGCACAGTTCTTC,CASSLEHQAQFF
14,-,TRBD1,TRBJ1-6,TRBV27,TGTGCCAGCAGTTCGCAACAGGGGAGATCACCCCTCCACTTT,CASSSQQGRSPLHF
14,-,TRBD1,TRBJ1-1,TRBV27,TGTGCCAGCACCAGCGGACAGGTGAACACTGAAGCTTTCTTT,CASTSGQVNTEAFF
15,once,TRBD1,TRBJ1-4,TRBV2,TGTGCCAGCAGTTTCCCGACAGGGGCACCTGAAAAACTGTTTTTT,CASSFPTGAPEKLFF
16,-,TRBD2,TRBJ2-3,TRBV19,TGTGCCAGCACCCACGGGACTAGCCTGGCTCCAGATACGCAGTATTTT,CASTHGTSLAPDTQYF
15,-,TRBD2,TRBJ2-1,TRBV13,TGTGCCAGCAGCTTGGGCCTAGCGGAGAACAATGAGCAGTTCTTC,CASSLGLAENNEQFF
15,-,-,TRBJ2-7,TRBV6-1,TGTGCCAGCAGTGAACCAAGACAGGCCACGGGGGAGCAGTACTTC,CASSEPRQATGEQYF
12,-,TRBD2,TRBJ2-1,TRBV4-2,TGTGCAACGGGGGGGGCCTACAATGAGCAGTTCTTC,CATGGAYNEQFF
14,-,-,TRBJ1-5,TRBV7-8,TGTGCCAGCAGCCAGGGGACGGACAATCAGCCCCAGCATTTT,CASSQGTDNQPQHF
15,once,TRBD2,TRBJ2-1,TRBV6-5,TGTGCCAGCAGTCCCACTAGCGGAATTTACAATGAGCAGTTCTTC,CASSPTSGIYNEQFF
13,-,-,TRBJ1-2,TRBV13,TGTGCCAGCAGCTTGGGGGGGGACGTAGGAAGCTCCTTC,CASSLGGDVGSSF
14,-,-,TRBJ1-1,TRBV28,TGTGCCAGCAGTTTAGAGGGCCAGAACACTGAAGCTTTCTTT,CASSLEGQNTEAFF
17,-,TRBD1,TRBJ1-5,TRBV4-1,TGCGCCAGCAGCCAAGAGGGACAGATTTATAGCAATCAGCCCCAGCATTTT,CASSQEGQIYSNQPQHF
15,-,TRBD2,TRBJ2-7,TRBV7-9,TGTGCCAGCAGCTTAATCCTAGCGGGGGCCGGCGAGCAGTACTTC,CASSLILAGAGEQYF
14,-,-,TRBJ1-2,TRBV13,TGTGCCAGCAGCTTAGGGACAGTGGGCTATGGCTACACCTTC,CASSLGTVGYGYTF
12,-,-,TRBJ1-1,TRBV5-5,TGTGCCAGCAGTACCCAGGACACTGAAGCTTTCTTT,CASSTQDTEAFF
17,-,TRBD1,TRBJ1-3,TRBV15,TGTGCCACCAGCAGAGATAGGGGACAGGGAATTGGAAACACCATATATTTT,CATSRDRGQGIGNTIYF
16,-,-,TRBJ2-2,TRBV21-1,TGTGCCAGCAGCAAAAGAGGGCCGCGGAACACCGGGGAGCTGTTTTTT,CASSKRGPRNTGELFF
14,-,-,TRBJ1-2,TRBV6-5,TGTGCCAGCTGTTATGGCAGGGTCTGTTATGGCTACACCTTC,CASCYGRVCYGYTF
12,-,-,TRBJ2-1,TRBV5-1,TGCGCCAGCAGACCAGGGTGGAGTGAGCAGTTCTTC,CASRPGWSEQFF
16,-,TRBD1,TRBJ2-7,TRBV4-2,TGTGCCAGCAGCCACCAGCCGGGACAGGGTGACTACGAGCAGTACTTC,CASSHQPGQGDYEQYF
12,-,-,TRBJ2-4,TRBV14,TGTGCCAGCAGCCAGGGCTGGGTCATTCAGTACTTC,CASSQGWVIQYF
12,-,-,TRBJ1-5,TRBV6-1,TGTGCCAGCAGTGAATCGGGTCAGCCCCAGCATTTT,CASSESGQPQHF
12,-,-,TRBJ2-2,TRBV9,TGTGCCAGCAGCGTAGGGAGCGGGGAGCTGTTTTTT,CASSVGSGELFF
16,-,-,TRBJ1-5,TRBV2,TGTGCCAGCAGTGAGGGGTTTTTGGACATCTATCAGCCCCAGCATTTT,CASSEGFLDIYQPQHF
16,-,TRBD1,TRBJ2-7,TRBV27,TGTGCCAGCAGTCCCTGGGGACAGGGAAAAACCTACGAGCAGTACTTC,CASSPWGQGKTYEQYF
16,-,-,TRBJ2-5,TRBV7-2,TGTGCCAGCAGCTTACACAGGGGAGGTTTCCAAGAGACCCAGTACTTC,CASSLHRGGFQETQYF
13,-,-,TRBJ1-3,TRBV13,TGTGCCAGCAGCTTAGGTCAGCGGAACACCATATATTTT,CASSLGQRNTIYF
17,-,-,TRBJ1-4,TRBV7-9,TGTGCCAGCAGCCTATGGGGGGGAACTGCAACTAATGAAAAACTGTTTTTT,CASSLWGGTATNEKLFF